These 29 T cell receptor beta chains came from one sample sequenced in a study of blood T cell repertoires in COVID-19. The protocol was immunoSEQ multiplex PCR, while the TCRdb copy is restricted to in-frame clones and leaves out a portion. The sample holds roughly 250,000 clones; around nine tenths are singletons and the top ten take roughly 2%. The source material was peripheral blood. The receptors come from a woman aged 40-49 years who had recovered from COVID-19.

The gene calls are TRBV30 and TRBJ2-1; TRBD2 might be the D (7 bases). The V gene's germline CDR1 is GTSNPN and CDR2 SVGIG (reference sequence). V was pared by 0 bases and J by 12 bases, with 21 bases between. The CDR3 loop spans 15 amino acids. The DNA of the CDR3 is TGTGCCTGGAGTGTACTGCCCGGGGGGCCTTATGGGCAGTTCTTC. Translated: CAWSVLPGGPYGQFF.

This clone appeared a single time. The CDR3 bases are TGTGCCAGCAGCGCCCGCCACAGGGACGAAAAACTGTTTTTT. Its translation is CASSARHRDEKLFF. J is TRBJ1-4 and V is TRBV13; perhaps TRBD1 as D (6 bases). The CDR3 runs 14 residues. Trimming pared 5 bases from V and 8 bases from J, leaving 15 bases between. Germline CDR1 is PRHDT and CDR2 is FYEKMQ (reference sequence).

The chain has TRBV3-1 (or the pseudogene TRBV3-2) and TRBJ2-7; 8 nucleotides align to TRBD1. Germline V lookup: CDR1 LGHDT, CDR2 YNNKEL (reference sequence). This CDR3 has 14 amino acids. V shed 0 bases, J shed 6 bases, and the junction held 4 bases outside the gene matches. The CDR3 spells CASSQDRGLREQYF. The CDR3 nucleotides are TGTGCCAGCAGCCAAGACAGGGGGCTCCGCGAGCAGTACTTC.

V and J are TRBV5-4 and TRBJ2-3, with D possibly being TRBD2 (5 bases). This CDR3 spans 15 amino acids. Between the trimmed V and J ends, which lost 0 bases and 3 bases, there was a span of 11 bases. Germline V gene lookup returns CDR1 SGHNT and CDR2 YYREEE (reference sequence). CDR3 nucleotide sequence: TGTGCCAGCAGCTTGGCCGAGGGTTGGACAGATACGCAGTATTTT. Amino acids: CASSLAEGWTDTQYF.

The chain couples TRBV7-3 to TRBJ2-1; TRBD1 matches at 9 bases. Germline CDR1 reads SGHTA; CDR2 reads FQGTGA. The V segment lost 2 bases and the J segment 4 bases; nucleotides outside the gene matches: 0. The CDR3 has 14 residues. For the CDR3, the DNA is TGTGCCAGCAGCTTAGGGACAGGGTACAATGAGCAGTTCTTC. Translating it yields CASSLGTGYNEQFF.

This chain links TRBV7-2 with TRBJ2-1; D is perhaps TRBD2 (5 bases). V dropped 5 bases and J dropped 5 bases, with 16 bases sitting between them. The CDR3 is made up of 15 amino acids. The germline gives CDR1 SGHTA, CDR2 FQGNSA. In nucleotides, the CDR3 is TGTGCCAGCAGCCCGCGGACTTTTTCCCACAATGAGCAGTTCTTC. It encodes CASSPRTFSHNEQFF.

The chain recombines TRBV6-5 with TRBJ1-2, with D tentatively TRBD1 (6 bases). The CDR3 loop spans 15 amino acids. Trimming removed 5 bases from V and 4 bases from J, with 17 bases in between. Looked up from germline, CDR1 is MNHEY and CDR2 is SVGAGI. In DNA, the CDR3 is TGTGCCAGCAGTAGGGGGGGTACCGCCACCTATGGCTACACCTTC. Translated: CASSRGGTATYGYTF.

The V gene is TRBV19, the J gene TRBJ2-6; no clear D gene. This CDR3 has 16 amino acids. From germline, CDR1 is LNHDA and CDR2 SQIVND (reference sequence). The V end lost 2 bases, the J end lost 4 bases, and 12 bases lay between the germline ends. CDR3 sequence reads: CASSISGATGANVLTF. CDR3 nucleotides: TGTGCCAGTAGTATATCAGGCGCGACGGGGGCCAACGTCCTGACTTTC.

In this sample, this clone turned up once. This chain joins TRBV27 and TRBJ2-1; 14 nucleotides align to TRBD2. The germline CDR1 and CDR2 sequences are MNHEY and SMNVEV (reference sequence). J gave up 5 bases and V 2 bases, and 8 bases lay outside the gene matches. The CDR3 sequence is 18 residues long. The DNA for the CDR3 is TGTGCCAGCAGTTTACCTAGACTAGCGGGGGGGACCGACAATGAGCAGTTCTTC. It yields the protein CASSLPRLAGGTDNEQFF.

The rearrangement joins TRBV7-2 to TRBJ2-4; possibly TRBD1 for D (7 bases). Germline lookup yields CDR1 SGHTA and CDR2 FQGNSA. The CDR3 is 18 amino acids. V was pared by 4 bases and J by 0 bases, with 19 bases between. The CDR3 nucleotides are TGTGCCAGCAGCTCGGACCCTCAGGGGGGACTAGCCAAAAACATTCAGTACTTC. Amino acids: CASSSDPQGGLAKNIQYF. The whole variable domain, remainder taken from reference TRBV7-2 and TRBJ2-4, is GAGVSQSPSNKVTEKGKDVELRCDPISGHTALYWYRQSLGQGLEFLIYFQGNSAPDKSGLPSDRFSAERTGGSVSTLTIQRTQQEDSAVYLCASSSDPQGGLAKNIQYFGAGTRLSVL.

The gene calls are TRBV7-9 and TRBJ1-2; a possible D gene is TRBD1 (5 bases). Germline CDR1 and CDR2: SEHNR and FQNEAQ (reference sequence). The CDR3 is 14 amino acids. V shed 5 bases and J shed 4 bases, with 14 bases lying between them. The CDR3 here is CASSLYSGGYGYTF. CDR3 sequence (DNA): TGTGCCAGCAGCCTATACTCCGGGGGCTATGGCTACACCTTC.

The chain links TRBV29-1 to TRBJ1-2, with 9 nucleotides matching TRBD1. Germline CDR1 and CDR2: SQVTM and ANQGSEA. This CDR3 spans 14 amino acids. Unmatched junction bases numbered 5, after V lost 2 bases and J lost 4 bases. CDR3 loop: CSVEPGQGGYGYTF. CDR3 bases: TGCAGCGTTGAACCGGGACAGGGAGGCTATGGCTACACCTTC. Drawing the rest from reference TRBV29-1 and TRBJ1-2, the complete variable domain is SAVISQKPSRDICQRGTSLTIQCQVDSQVTMMFWYRQQPGQSLTLIATANQGSEATYESGFVIDKFPISRPNLTFSTLTVSNMSPEDSSIYLCSVEPGQGGYGYTFGSGTRLTVV.

This clone has a handful of counts. The gene calls are TRBV5-1 and TRBJ1-6, with a possible D match to TRBD1 (6 bases). Germline V lookup: CDR1 SGHRS, CDR2 YFSETQ. The CDR3 contains 19 residues. Trimming removed 0 bases at V and 0 bases at J, with 16 bases between. The CDR3 nucleotides are TGCGCCAGCAGCTTGGTTTGGCGTCAGGGGAGCTCCTATAATTCACCCCTCCACTTT. This encodes CASSLVWRQGSSYNSPLHF.

The rearrangement joins TRBV18 to TRBJ1-1; TRBD1 matches 7 bases. This CDR3 region has 14 residues. The V gene's germline CDR1 is KGHSH and CDR2 LQKENI. After removal of 2 bases from V and 8 bases from J, the junction contained 8 bases not matched to a gene. The CDR3 DNA follows: TGTGCCAGCTCACCAATGGAGGGGGCGAGGGAAGCTTTCTTT. It codes for CASSPMEGAREAFF.

The J gene is TRBJ2-3, the V gene TRBV6-1, with D possibly TRBD2 on 5 matching bases. Trimming left V 3 bases short and J 2 bases short, with 15 bases between. The germline gives CDR1 MNHNS, CDR2 SASEGT. CDR3 length: 16 residues. Here the CDR3 DNA reads TGTGCCAGCAGTGATGTTCTGAGGGATTACACAGATACGCAGTATTTT. Translated: CASSDVLRDYTDTQYF.

V usage is TRBV7-2 and J usage is TRBJ2-2, with TRBD1 matching 7 bases. Germline trimming cut 7 bases from V and 4 bases from J; bases unmatched to any gene: 15. From germline, CDR1 is SGHTA and CDR2 FQGNSA. The CDR3 sequence is 17 residues long. The CDR3 nucleotides are TGTGCCAGCACCTTTCATGCGACAGGGTGGGGCACCGGGGAGCTGTTTTTT. This translates into CASTFHATGWGTGELFF.

The chain carries TRBV6-2 or TRBV6-3 and TRBJ1-2, with 7 positions matching TRBD1. In germline, CDR1 is MNHEY, CDR2 SVGEGT. With V trimmed by 2 bases and J by 6 bases, 3 bases remained unmatched. This CDR3 has 13 residues. The CDR3 bases are TGTGCCAGCAGTTACAAGGGGGCCCATGGCTACACCTTC. This codes for CASSYKGAHGYTF.

The V call is TRBV6-4, the J call TRBJ2-1; TRBD2 matches 9 bases. The CDR3 consists of 18 residues. The germline V gene has CDR1 MRHNA and CDR2 SNTAGT. Trimming took 4 bases from V and 0 from J; bases not matched to a gene: 10. This CDR3 reads CASSVFGGRESSYNEQFF. The CDR3 coding sequence is TGTGCCAGCAGTGTGTTTGGCGGGAGGGAGAGCTCCTACAATGAGCAGTTCTTC.

Here the CDR3 reads CASSANLQRTDTQYF. The CDR3 coding sequence is TGTGCCAGCAGTGCAAATCTACAGCGCACAGATACGCAGTATTTT. This chain joins TRBV2 and TRBJ2-3; the D is unclear. This CDR3 spans 15 amino acids. Germline loops: CDR1 SNHLY, CDR2 FYNNEI. V dropped 4 bases and J dropped 1 base, with 12 bases sitting between them.

This clone has a handful of counts. V and J are TRBV29-1 and TRBJ2-7; D is perhaps TRBD1 (6 bases). This CDR3 is built from 11 residues. Germline V gene sequence: CDR1 SQVTM, CDR2 ANQGSEA. V lost 4 bases and J 7 bases, leaving 11 bases between the germline ends. CDR3 residues: CSVVRGGEQYF. Written as DNA, the CDR3 is TGCAGCGTTGTCAGGGGCGGAGAGCAGTACTTC.

This clone turned up a few times. The chain employs TRBV19 and TRBJ2-5; D unresolved. The CDR3 sequence is 13 residues long. The germline V gene encodes CDR1 LNHDA and CDR2 SQIVND (reference sequence). Trimming took off 3 bases at V and 2 bases at J, with 7 bases between the two ends. The CDR3 nucleotides read TGTGCCAGTAGTATGCACAGACAAGAGACCCAGTACTTC. It specifies CASSMHRQETQYF. The variable domain in full, completed from reference TRBV19 and TRBJ2-5, reads DGGITQSPKYLFRKEGQNVTLSCEQNLNHDAMYWYRQDPGQGLRLIYYSQIVNDFQKGDIAEGYSVSREKKESFPLTVTSAQKNPTAFYLCASSMHRQETQYFGPGTRLLVL.

The rearrangement uses TRBV7-2 and TRBJ1-2, with 8 bases that match TRBD1. J was trimmed by 4 bases and V by 3 bases; bases with no gene match: 10. This CDR3 is 16 amino acids long. Germline V gene data show CDR1 as SGHTA and CDR2 as FQGNSA. CDR3 sequence reads: CASSFPHSGTGYGYTF. CDR3 bases: TGTGCCAGCAGCTTTCCGCACTCCGGGACAGGCTATGGCTACACCTTC.

The rearrangement uses TRBV7-6 and TRBJ2-2; 9 bases line up with TRBD1. The length of the CDR3 is 18 residues. Germline assignment: CDR1 SGHVS and CDR2 FNYEAQ. Trimming removed 3 bases from V and 2 bases from J; junction bases left unmatched: 10. The CDR3 here is CASSFAGGTGPNTGELFF. CDR3 DNA: TGTGCCAGCAGCTTCGCCGGCGGGACAGGGCCTAACACCGGGGAGCTGTTTTTT.

This chain uses TRBV7-8 with TRBJ1-6, with a weak D call TRBD1 (5 bases). The CDR3 spans 17 residues. Germline lookup yields CDR1 SGHVS and CDR2 FQNEAQ. The ends were cut back, 7 bases at V and 8 bases at J, with 24 bases in the middle. CDR3 region: CASNDRMMGGFYSPLHF. As DNA, the CDR3 is TGTGCCAGCAACGACAGAATGATGGGGGGGTTTTATTCACCCCTCCACTTT.

Details on this clone: Relative to the germline gene, one junction end is altered; a read error may explain this. The chain carries TRBV6-5 and TRBJ1-2; 10 bases are a match to TRBD1. This CDR3 has 12 residues. Germline assignment: CDR1 MNHEY and CDR2 SVGAGI. The CDR3 region has the DNA TGTGCCAGCAGGCCCCCCGGGACAGGGGAAAACTTC. Amino acids: CASRPPGTGENF.

The chain is built from TRBV5-1 and TRBJ1-4, with D possibly being TRBD1 (6 bases). Germline CDR1 reads SGHRS; CDR2 reads YFSETQ. The CDR3 totals 17 residues. V lost 2 bases, J lost 6 bases, and 20 bases lay in between. CDR3 region: CASSLSGQPIGDEKLFF. The CDR3 DNA follows: TGCGCCAGCAGCTTATCTGGACAGCCCATTGGAGATGAAAAACTGTTTTTT.

CDR3 nucleotides: TGTGCCAGCAGCGGGGGCCCGGGACAGGGTCATGGCTACACCTTC. Its protein product is CASSGGPGQGHGYTF. The rearrangement uses TRBV2 and TRBJ1-2, with 9 positions matching TRBD1. The CDR3 is 15 amino acids. The germline V gene has CDR1 SNHLY and CDR2 FYNNEI. Trimming cost V 6 bases and J 6 bases; bases outside gene matches: 11.

This clone was observed once. The genes are TRBV19 and TRBJ2-7; D remains ambiguous. The CDR3 spans 13 residues. Per the germline V gene, CDR1 is LNHDA and CDR2 is SQIVND (reference sequence). V lost 5 bases and J lost 3, with 11 bases in between. For the CDR3, the DNA is TGTGCCAGTAGTTACGCCGAGAACTACGAGCAGTACTTC. It yields the protein CASSYAENYEQYF.

The chain employs TRBV7-2 and TRBJ2-7; D perhaps matches TRBD2 (5 bases). This CDR3 region has 13 residues. In germline, CDR1 is SGHTA, CDR2 FQGNSA. V was pared by 4 bases and J by 5 bases, with 12 bases between. The CDR3 DNA sequence: TGTGCCAGCAGCTCCGGGATCCTTGACGAGCAGTACTTC. It yields the protein CASSSGILDEQYF.